This is a list of T cell receptor beta chains from one sample in a study of cytomegalovirus exposure and HLA in healthy donors. The method was immunoSEQ multiplex PCR; TCRdb's version includes in-frame clones alone and lacks a portion of them. The table lists around 130,000 clones, about 80% of them singletons. The sequenced material came from PBMCs. The source is a woman aged 18-29 years in good health and CMV-seronegative. The CDR3 runs from the conserved cysteine through the conserved F or W. Each record gives: J gene, V gene, CDR3 protein.

TRBJ2-2 TRBV7-8 CASSQGGPEAGELFF
TRBJ2-5 TRBV7-7 CASSLQGGGFQETQYF
TRBJ1-3 TRBV5-1 CASSSGLGSSGNTIYF
TRBJ1-1 TRBV1 CTSSTGGHGRRSTEAFF
TRBJ2-7 TRBV5-5 CASSFLRQGAPEQYF
TRBJ2-7 TRBV6-5 CASSTRGGYTYEQYF
TRBJ2-4 TRBV6-5 CASSWRVDVSQYF
TRBJ1-4 TRBV6-1 CASSEWTGEGEKLFF
TRBJ2-5 TRBV5-1 CASSSDRVATQYF
TRBJ1-3 TRBV28 CASSSLSGGSRGNTIYF
TRBJ1-6 TRBV19 CASSADRNNSPLHF
TRBJ2-7 TRBV7-9 CASSPDTYEQYF
TRBJ2-1 TRBV7-8 CASSPGLAETNEQFF
TRBJ2-1 TRBV5-4 CASSLVPGGRYNEQFF
TRBJ2-7 TRBV4-3 CASSQGQGSLEQYF
TRBJ2-1 TRBV5-1 CASGTTSGNEQFF
TRBJ2-2 TRBV5-6 CASSPWGGRNTGELFF
TRBJ1-5 TRBV7-9 CASSLALQTGVNNQPQHF
TRBJ1-2 TRBV5-4 CASSERDTLKLGYTF
TRBJ1-1 TRBV4-2 CASSQPPGEAFF
TRBJ2-1 TRBV4-1 CASSLGTWGEQFF
TRBJ2-1 TRBV10-2 CASRAGQGFNEQFF
TRBJ2-6 TRBV6-5 CASSYGFSSGANVLTF
TRBJ2-5 TRBV7-8 CASSLFGGLIHF
TRBJ2-7 TRBV10-3 CAISGGLSYEQYF
TRBJ2-1 TRBV18 CASSLSSGRLNEQFF
TRBJ2-1 TRBV19 CASSASGGFSYNEQFF
TRBJ2-1 TRBV18 CASSPSVTSSNEQFF
- TRBV5-8 CASTMQGRTHFTEQYF
TRBJ2-7 TRBV2 CASRDRGHYEQYF
TRBJ2-1 TRBV27 CASKALGEYNEQFF
TRBJ2-7 TRBV19 CASTPYAGDSYEQYF
TRBJ2-7 TRBV5-8 CASSLGLAGYYEQYF
TRBJ1-1 TRBV25-1 CASSLNYGAQGGHTEAFF
TRBJ2-1 TRBV7-2 CASSGSGTGLLNEQFF
TRBJ1-6 TRBV7-2 CASSLYWASYNSPLHF
TRBJ2-7 TRBV28 CASTGGYEQYF
TRBJ2-7 TRBV7-9 CASSSQGKNYEQYF
TRBJ2-1 TRBV7-6 CASSTGLAGVIEQFF
TRBJ1-5 TRBV4-3 CASSRDNNQPQHF
TRBJ2-7 TRBV27 CASSLRVVSYEQYF
TRBJ1-2 TRBV5-4 CASTVGGSGYTF
TRBJ1-1 TRBV5-1 CASSRLTGDTEAFF
TRBJ2-7 TRBV30 CAWSRAGYSEQYF
TRBJ1-5 TRBV27 CASSPGTGGYQPQHF
TRBJ1-2 TRBV5-6 CASSFFSLLYGYTF
TRBJ2-1 TRBV18 CASSPPGLSYEQFF
TRBJ2-7 TRBV5-1 CASSLDRPYEQYF
TRBJ1-2 TRBV5-1 CASNWGTDYGYTF
TRBJ2-7 TRBV7-9 CASSPGQPYEQYF
TRBJ1-1 TRBV18 CASSTESGETEAFF
TRBJ2-5 TRBV14 CASSPLAGRWQETQYF
TRBJ2-1 TRBV6-5 CASSPRLAGGYEQFF
TRBJ1-1 TRBV18 CASSPPQEYTEAFF
TRBJ1-6 TRBV7-2 CASSLGPQGQNSPLHF
TRBJ2-2 TRBV6-1 CASSAGLTGELFF
TRBJ2-7 TRBV7-2 CASSSAFGAPYEQYF